This TCR beta chain is drawn from a study of blood T cell repertoires in COVID-19. The overall study: Whether acute or convalescent, the COVID-19 samples came from the United States, Italy and Spain. Sources were T cells, B-cell-depleted T cells, or PBMCs; the material itself was cDNA or gDNA.

In the study's own analysis: Researchers report that nucleated cell counts were estimated from reference gene primer amplification. Profiled with immunoSEQ multiplex PCR; TCRdb holds only in-frame clones, not every one. The DNA was the basis for D and trimming; V, J and clone size are from that table. The profile shows about 83,000 clones, approximately 81% of them singletons. This CDR3 comprises 13 residues. Germline V lookup: CDR1 SGHAT, CDR2 FQNNGV. The ends were cut back, 0 bases at V and 10 bases at J, with 10 bases in the middle. The TCR originated in a woman aged 80 or over with acute or convalescent COVID-19. Sequenced input: peripheral blood. The chain carries TRBV11-2 and TRBJ1-3, with D possibly matching TRBD1 (6 bases). This chain's CDR3 is CASSLEGGRTIYF. In DNA form, the CDR3 reads TGTGCCAGCAGCTTAGAAGGGGGAAGGACCATATATTTT.